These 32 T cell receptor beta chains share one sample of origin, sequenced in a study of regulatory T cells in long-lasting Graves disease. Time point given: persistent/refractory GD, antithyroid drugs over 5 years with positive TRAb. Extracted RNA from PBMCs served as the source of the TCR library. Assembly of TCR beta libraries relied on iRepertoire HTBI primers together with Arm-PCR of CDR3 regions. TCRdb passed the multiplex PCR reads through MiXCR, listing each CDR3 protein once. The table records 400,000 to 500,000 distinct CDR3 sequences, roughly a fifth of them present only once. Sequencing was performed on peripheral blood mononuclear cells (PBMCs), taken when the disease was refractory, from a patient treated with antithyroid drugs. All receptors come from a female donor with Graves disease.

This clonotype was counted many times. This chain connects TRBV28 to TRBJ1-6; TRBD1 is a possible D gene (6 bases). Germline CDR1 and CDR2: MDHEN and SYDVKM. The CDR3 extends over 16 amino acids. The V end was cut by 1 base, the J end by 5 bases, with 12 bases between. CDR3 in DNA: TGTGCCAGCAGTTTATCGTCGGGGGGGCATAATTCACCCCTCCACTTT. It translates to CASSLSSGGHNSPLHF.

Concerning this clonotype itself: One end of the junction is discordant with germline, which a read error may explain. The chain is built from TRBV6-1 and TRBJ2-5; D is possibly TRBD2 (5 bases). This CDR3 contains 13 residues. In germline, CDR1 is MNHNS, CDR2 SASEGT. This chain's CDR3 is CASSRGYQEAQYF. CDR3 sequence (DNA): TGTGCCAGCAGTCGAGGGTACCAAGAGGCCCAGTACTTC.

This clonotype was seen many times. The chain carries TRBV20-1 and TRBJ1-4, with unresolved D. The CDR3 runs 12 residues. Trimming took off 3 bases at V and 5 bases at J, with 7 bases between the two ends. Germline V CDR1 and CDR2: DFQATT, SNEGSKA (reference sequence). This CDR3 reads CSASRRNEKLFF. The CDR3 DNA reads TGCAGTGCTAGTAGGAGAAATGAAAAACTGTTTTTT.

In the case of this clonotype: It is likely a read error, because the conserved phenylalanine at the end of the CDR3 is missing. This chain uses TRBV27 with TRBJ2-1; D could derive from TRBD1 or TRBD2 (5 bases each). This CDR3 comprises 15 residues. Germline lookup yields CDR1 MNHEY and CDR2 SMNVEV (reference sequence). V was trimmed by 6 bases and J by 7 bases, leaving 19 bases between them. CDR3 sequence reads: CASSTSRSGLNEQFL. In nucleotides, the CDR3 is TGTGCCAGCAGCACTTCTCGGTCGGGGCTGAATGAGCAGTTCTTA.

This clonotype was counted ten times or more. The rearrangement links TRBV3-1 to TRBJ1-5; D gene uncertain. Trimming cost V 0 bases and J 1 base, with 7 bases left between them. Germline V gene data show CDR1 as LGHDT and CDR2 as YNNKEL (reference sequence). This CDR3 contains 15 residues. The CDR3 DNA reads TGTGCCAGCAGCCAAGATGGACTGAGCAATCAGCCCCAGCATTTT. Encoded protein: CASSQDGLSNQPQHF.

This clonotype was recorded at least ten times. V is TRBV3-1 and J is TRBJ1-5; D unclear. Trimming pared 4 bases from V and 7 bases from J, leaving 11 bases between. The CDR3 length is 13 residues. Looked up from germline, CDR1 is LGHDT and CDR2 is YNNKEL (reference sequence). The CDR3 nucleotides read TGTGCCAGCAGCCCCGCCGAGAAACAGCCCCAGCATTTT. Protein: CASSPAEKQPQHF.

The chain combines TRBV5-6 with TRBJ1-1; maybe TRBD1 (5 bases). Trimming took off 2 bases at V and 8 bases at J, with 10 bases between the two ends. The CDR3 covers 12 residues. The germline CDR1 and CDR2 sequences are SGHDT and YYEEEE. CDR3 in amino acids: CASSFWDREAFF. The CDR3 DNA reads TGTGCCAGCAGCTTTTGGGACCGAGAAGCTTTCTTT.

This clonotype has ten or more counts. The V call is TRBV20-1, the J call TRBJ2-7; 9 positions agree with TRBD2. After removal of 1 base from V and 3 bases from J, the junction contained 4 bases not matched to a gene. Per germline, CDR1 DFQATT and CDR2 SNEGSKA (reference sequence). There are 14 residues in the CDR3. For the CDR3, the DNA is TGCAGTGCTAGAGCCGAAGCGGGAGGCTACGAGCAGTACTTC. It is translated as CSARAEAGGYEQYF.

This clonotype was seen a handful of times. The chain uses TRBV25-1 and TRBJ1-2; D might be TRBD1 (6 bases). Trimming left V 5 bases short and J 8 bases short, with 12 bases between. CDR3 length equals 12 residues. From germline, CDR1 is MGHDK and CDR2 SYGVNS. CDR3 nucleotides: TGTGCCAGCAGTTCAACAGGGCACGGCTACACCTTC. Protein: CASSSTGHGYTF.

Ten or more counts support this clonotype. The CDR3 bases are TGTGCCAGCAGTATCGGACTAGCGGGAATTGAGCAGTACTTC. This encodes CASSIGLAGIEQYF. J is TRBJ2-7 and V is TRBV6-1; the match to TRBD2 covers 12 bases. The CDR3 totals 14 residues. V trimming: 5 bases; J trimming: 7 bases; junction bases outside the gene matches: 6. Germline CDR1 is MNHNS and CDR2 is SASEGT.

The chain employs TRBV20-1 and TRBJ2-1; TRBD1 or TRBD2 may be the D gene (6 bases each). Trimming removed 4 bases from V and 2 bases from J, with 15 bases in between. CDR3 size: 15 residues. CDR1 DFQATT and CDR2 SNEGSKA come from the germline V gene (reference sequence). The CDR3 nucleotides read TGCAGTGCTAACGGTCATAGGGGGGCCTACAATGAGCAGTTCTTC. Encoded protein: CSANGHRGAYNEQFF.

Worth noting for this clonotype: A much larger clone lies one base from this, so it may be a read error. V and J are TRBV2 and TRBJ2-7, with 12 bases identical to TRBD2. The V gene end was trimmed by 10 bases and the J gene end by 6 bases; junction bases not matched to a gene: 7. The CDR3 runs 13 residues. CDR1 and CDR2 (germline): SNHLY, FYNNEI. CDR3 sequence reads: CATSSGRACEQYF. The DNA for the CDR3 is TGTGCCACCTCTAGCGGGAGGGCATGCGAGCAGTACTTC.

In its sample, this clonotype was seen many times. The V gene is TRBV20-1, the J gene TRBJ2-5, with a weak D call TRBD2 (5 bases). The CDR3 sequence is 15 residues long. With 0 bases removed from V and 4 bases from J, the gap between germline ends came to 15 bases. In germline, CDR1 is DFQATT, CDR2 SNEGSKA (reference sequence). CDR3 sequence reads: CSARDLRLAGETQYF. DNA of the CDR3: TGCAGTGCTAGAGATCTTCGACTTGCGGGAGAGACCCAGTACTTC.

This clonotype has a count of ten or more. The DNA of the CDR3 is TGTGCCAGCAGCCCGGGACAGGGGGCCTCCTACGAGCAGTACTTC. Encoded protein: CASSPGQGASYEQYF. The chain links TRBV28 to TRBJ2-7; the match to TRBD1 covers 12 bases. CDR1 is MDHEN and CDR2 is SYDVKM in the germline V gene. The CDR3 spans 15 residues. Trimming removed 6 bases from V and 0 bases from J; junction bases left unmatched: 3.

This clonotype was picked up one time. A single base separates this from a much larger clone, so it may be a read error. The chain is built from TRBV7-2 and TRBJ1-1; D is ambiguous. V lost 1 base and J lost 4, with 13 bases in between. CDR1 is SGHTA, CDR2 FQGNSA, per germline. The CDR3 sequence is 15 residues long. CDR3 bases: TGTGCCAGCAGCTTAGTCGGGGTCATGAGCACTGAAGCTTTCTTT. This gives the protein CASSLVGVMSTEAFF. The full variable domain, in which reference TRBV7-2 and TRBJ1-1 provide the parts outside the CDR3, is GAGVSQSPSNKVTEKGKDVELRCDPISGHTALYWYRQSLGQGLEFLIYFQGNSAPDKSGLPSDRFSAERTGGSVSTLTIQRTQQEDSAVYLCASSLVGVMSTEAFFGQGTRLTVV.

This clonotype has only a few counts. CDR3 in DNA: TGTGCCAGCAGCCCTATTGGGGGCCCCTACGAGCAGTACTTC. The encoded protein is CASSPIGGPYEQYF. This chain joins TRBV27 and TRBJ2-7, with D tentatively TRBD1 (6 bases). The V and J ends lost 6 bases and 2 bases respectively, with 14 bases between them. This CDR3 contains 14 residues. Germline V gene sequence: CDR1 MNHEY, CDR2 SMNVEV (reference sequence).

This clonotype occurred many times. The CDR3 sequence is CASSLELTETQYF. The CDR3 coding sequence is TGTGCCAGCAGCTTAGAGTTAACGGAGACCCAGTACTTC. The rearrangement joins TRBV11-2 to TRBJ2-5, with D hard to call. V was cut by 0 bases and J by 5 bases, with 7 bases left in between. Germline lookup yields CDR1 SGHAT and CDR2 FQNNGV. CDR3 size: 13 residues.

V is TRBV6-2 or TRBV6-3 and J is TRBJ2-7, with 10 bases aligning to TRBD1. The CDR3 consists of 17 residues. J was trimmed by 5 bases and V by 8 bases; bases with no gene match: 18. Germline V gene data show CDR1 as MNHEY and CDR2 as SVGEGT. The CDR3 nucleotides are TGTGCCAGCGCGGATCCTTACCCCGGGACAGGGGTCCACGAGCAGTACTTC. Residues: CASADPYPGTGVHEQYF.

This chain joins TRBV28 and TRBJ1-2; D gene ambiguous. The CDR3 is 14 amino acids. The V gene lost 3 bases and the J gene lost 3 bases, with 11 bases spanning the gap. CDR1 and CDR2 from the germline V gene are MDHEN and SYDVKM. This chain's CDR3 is CASSLKEFYYGYTF. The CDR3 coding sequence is TGTGCCAGCAGTTTGAAGGAATTCTACTATGGCTACACCTTC.

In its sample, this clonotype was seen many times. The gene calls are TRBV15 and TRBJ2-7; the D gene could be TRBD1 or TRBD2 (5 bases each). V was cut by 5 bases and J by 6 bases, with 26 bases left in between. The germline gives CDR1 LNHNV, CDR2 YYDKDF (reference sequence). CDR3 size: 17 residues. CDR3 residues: CATSAPPRGPGQSEQYF. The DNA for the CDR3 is TGTGCCACCAGCGCCCCACCCCGGGGACCCGGACAATCCGAGCAGTACTTC.

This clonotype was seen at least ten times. CDR3 sequence reads: CSVSDGPPYEQYF. CDR3 nucleotides: TGCAGCGTTTCCGACGGACCTCCCTACGAGCAGTACTTC. This chain uses TRBV29-1 with TRBJ2-7; D unresolved. Germline assignment: CDR1 SQVTM and CDR2 ANQGSEA. The CDR3 has 13 residues. The V gene lost 5 bases and the J gene lost 2 bases, with 13 bases spanning the gap.

CDR3 DNA sequence: TGCAGTGCTTCTAGCGGGGAGAGCTCCTACGAGCAGTACTTC. Encoded protein: CSASSGESSYEQYF. The chain combines TRBV20-1 with TRBJ2-7; TRBD2 matches at 9 bases. This CDR3 comprises 14 residues. V lost 5 bases, J lost 0 bases, and 5 bases stayed unmatched. CDR1 DFQATT and CDR2 SNEGSKA come from the germline V gene (reference sequence).

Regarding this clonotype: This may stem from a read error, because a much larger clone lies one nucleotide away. CDR3 loop: CASSPPDRNSQPQHF. CDR3 nucleotide sequence: TGTGCCAGCAGTCCCCCAGACAGGAACAGTCAGCCCCAGCATTTT. The J gene is TRBJ1-5, the V gene TRBV28, with TRBD1 as a possible D gene (6 bases). The CDR3 spans 15 residues. V lost 5 bases, J lost 6 bases, and 17 bases lay in between. Germline V gene lookup returns CDR1 MDHEN and CDR2 SYDVKM.

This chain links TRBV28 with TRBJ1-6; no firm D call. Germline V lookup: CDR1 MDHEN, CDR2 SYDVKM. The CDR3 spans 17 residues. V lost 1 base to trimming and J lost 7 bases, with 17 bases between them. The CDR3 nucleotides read TGTGCCAGCAGTTTATCGCCGCTTCAATACGAGAATTCACCCCTCCACTTT. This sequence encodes CASSLSPLQYENSPLHF.

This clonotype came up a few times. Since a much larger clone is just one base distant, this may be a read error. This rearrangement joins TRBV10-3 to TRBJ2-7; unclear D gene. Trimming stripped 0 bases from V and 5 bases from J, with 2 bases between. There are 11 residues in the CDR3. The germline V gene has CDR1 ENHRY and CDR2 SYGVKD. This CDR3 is CAISESHEQYF. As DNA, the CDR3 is TGTGCCATCAGTGAGTCGCACGAGCAGTACTTC.

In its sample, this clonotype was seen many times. As DNA, the CDR3 is TGTGCCAGCAGGGGCACGACTGAGACCCAGTACTTC. Translated: CASRGTTETQYF. This chain links TRBV6-1 with TRBJ2-5; the D is unclear. Germline CDR1 and CDR2: MNHNS and SASEGT. The CDR3 covers 12 residues. The V end lost 6 bases, the J end lost 5 bases, and 10 bases lay between the germline ends.

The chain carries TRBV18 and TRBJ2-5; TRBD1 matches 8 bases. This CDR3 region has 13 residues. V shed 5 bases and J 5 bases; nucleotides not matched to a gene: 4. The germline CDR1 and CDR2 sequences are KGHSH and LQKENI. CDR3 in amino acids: CASSDNRGETQYF. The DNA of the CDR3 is TGTGCCAGCTCAGACAACAGGGGGGAGACCCAGTACTTC.

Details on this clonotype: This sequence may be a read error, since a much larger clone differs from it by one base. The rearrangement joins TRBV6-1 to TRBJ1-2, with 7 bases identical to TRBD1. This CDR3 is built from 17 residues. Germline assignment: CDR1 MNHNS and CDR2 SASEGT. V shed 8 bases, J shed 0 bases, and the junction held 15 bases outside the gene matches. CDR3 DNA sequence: TGTGCCAGCTCCCGGGGCGGGGACAGCCCAGCTAACTATGGCTACACCTTC. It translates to CASSRGGDSPANYGYTF.

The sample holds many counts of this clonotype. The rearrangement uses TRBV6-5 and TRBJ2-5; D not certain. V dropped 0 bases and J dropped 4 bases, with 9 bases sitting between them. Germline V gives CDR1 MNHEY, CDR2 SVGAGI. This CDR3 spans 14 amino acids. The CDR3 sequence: CASSYSTLGETQYF. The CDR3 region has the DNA TGTGCCAGCAGTTACTCCACACTGGGAGAGACCCAGTACTTC.

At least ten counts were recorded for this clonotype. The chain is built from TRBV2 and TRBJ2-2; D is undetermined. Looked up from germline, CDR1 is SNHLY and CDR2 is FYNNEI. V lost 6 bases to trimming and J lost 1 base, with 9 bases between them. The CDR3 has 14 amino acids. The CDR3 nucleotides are TGTGCCAGCAGGGGTCTAGGGAACACCGGGGAGCTGTTTTTT. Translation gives CASRGLGNTGELFF.

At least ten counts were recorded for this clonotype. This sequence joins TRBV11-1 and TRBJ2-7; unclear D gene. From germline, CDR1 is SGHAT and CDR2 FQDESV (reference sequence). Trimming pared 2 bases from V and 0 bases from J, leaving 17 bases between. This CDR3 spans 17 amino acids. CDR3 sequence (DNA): TGTGCCAGCAGCTTATTCGGATTTGGGCAGGACTCCTACGAGCAGTACTTC. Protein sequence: CASSLFGFGQDSYEQYF.

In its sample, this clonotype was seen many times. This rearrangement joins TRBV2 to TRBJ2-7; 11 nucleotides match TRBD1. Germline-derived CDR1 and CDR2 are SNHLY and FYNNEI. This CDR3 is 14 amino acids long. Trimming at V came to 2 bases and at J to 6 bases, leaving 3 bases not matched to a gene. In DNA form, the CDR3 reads TGTGCCAGCAGTGAACCGGACAGGGGGCGCGAGCAGTACTTC. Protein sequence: CASSEPDRGREQYF.